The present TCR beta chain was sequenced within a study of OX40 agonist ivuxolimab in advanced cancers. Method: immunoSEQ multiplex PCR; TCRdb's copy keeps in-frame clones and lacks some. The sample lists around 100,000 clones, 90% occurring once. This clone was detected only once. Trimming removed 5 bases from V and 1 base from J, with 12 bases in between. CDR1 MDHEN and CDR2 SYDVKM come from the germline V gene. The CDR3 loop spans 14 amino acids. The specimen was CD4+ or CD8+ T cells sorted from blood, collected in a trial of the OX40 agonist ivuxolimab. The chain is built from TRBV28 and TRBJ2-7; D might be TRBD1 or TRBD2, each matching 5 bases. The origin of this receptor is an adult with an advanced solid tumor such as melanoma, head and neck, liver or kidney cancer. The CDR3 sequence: CASSDPGRSYEQYF. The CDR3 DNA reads TGTGCCAGCAGTGATCCGGGACGGTCCTACGAGCAGTACTTC.